The clone carrying this T cell receptor beta chain was seen more than once but under ten times. This sample was taken from a study of T cells in Graves' hyperthyroidism and ophthalmopathy. Amplification targeted TCR beta CDR3 regions from RNA transcripts. RT-PCR in the first round (using the HTBI primer set) targeted the TCR CDR3. TCRdb independently ran MiXCR on the multiplex PCR reads; one entry per CDR3 protein. This table has under 300,000 distinct CDR3 sequences, around 13% appearing once. Trimming took 3 bases from V and 11 from J; bases not matched to a gene: 11. Germline loops: CDR1 LNHDA, CDR2 SQIVND (reference sequence). The CDR3 extends over 16 amino acids.

This chain links TRBV19 with TRBJ2-1; TRBD1 matches 12 bases. This sequence originates from a woman in her thirties or forties with Graves' hyperthyroidism. The specimen was blood. CDR3 DNA sequence: TGTGCCAGTAGTATCGCGGGGGGACAGGGGGCGCGAAAGCAGTTCTTC. This sequence encodes CASSIAGGQGARKQFF.